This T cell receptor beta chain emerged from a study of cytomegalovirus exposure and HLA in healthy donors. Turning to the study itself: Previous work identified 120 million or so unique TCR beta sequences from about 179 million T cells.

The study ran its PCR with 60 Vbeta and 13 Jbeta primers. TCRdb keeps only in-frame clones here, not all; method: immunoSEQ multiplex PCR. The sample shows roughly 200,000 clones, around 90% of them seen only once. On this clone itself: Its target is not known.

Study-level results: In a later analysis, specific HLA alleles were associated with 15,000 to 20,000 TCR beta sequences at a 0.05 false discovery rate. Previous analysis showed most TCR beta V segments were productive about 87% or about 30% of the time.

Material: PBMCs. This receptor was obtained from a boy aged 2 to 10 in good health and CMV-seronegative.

CDR3 region: CAWIDKATHYGYTF. The CDR3 nucleotides read TGTGCCTGGATTGACAAGGCCACTCACTATGGCTACACCTTC. The rearrangement links TRBV30 to TRBJ1-2; D is uncertain. The CDR3 runs 14 residues. Germline values: CDR1 GTSNPN, CDR2 SVGIG (reference sequence). The germline V and J ends were trimmed by 4 bases and 3 bases, with 15 bases remaining between them.